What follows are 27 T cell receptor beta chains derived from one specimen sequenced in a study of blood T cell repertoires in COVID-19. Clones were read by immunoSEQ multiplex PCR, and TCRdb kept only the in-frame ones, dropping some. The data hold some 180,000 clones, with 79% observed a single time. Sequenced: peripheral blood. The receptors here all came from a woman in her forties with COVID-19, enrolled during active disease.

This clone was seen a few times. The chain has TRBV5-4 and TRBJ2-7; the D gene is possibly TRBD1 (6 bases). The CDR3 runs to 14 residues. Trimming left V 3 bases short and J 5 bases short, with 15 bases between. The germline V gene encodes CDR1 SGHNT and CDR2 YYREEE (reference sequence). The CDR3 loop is CASSSLQGFHEQYF. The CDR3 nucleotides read TGTGCCAGCAGCTCTCTTCAGGGGTTCCACGAGCAGTACTTC.

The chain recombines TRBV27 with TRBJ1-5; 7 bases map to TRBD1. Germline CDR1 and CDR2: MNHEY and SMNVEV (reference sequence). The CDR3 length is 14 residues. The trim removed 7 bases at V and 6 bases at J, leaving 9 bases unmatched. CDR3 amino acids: CASKAPGGGQPQHF. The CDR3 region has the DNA TGTGCCAGCAAAGCCCCAGGGGGTGGTCAGCCCCAGCATTTT.

CDR3 bases: TGTGCCAGCAGTGAAGGGAGAGGAAACTATGGCTACACCTTC. This translates into CASSEGRGNYGYTF. This chain uses TRBV6-1 with TRBJ1-2; D is unresolved. The CDR3 length is 14 residues. Trimming cost V 1 base and J 2 bases, with 8 bases left between them. CDR1 is MNHNS, CDR2 SASEGT, per germline.

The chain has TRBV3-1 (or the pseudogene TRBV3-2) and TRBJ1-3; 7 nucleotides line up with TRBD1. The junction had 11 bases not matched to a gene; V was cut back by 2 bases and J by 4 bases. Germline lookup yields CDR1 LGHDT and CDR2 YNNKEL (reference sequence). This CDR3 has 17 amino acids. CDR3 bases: TGTGCCAGCAGCCAACCCCGACAGGGCCTATTAGGAAACACCATATATTTT. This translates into CASSQPRQGLLGNTIYF.

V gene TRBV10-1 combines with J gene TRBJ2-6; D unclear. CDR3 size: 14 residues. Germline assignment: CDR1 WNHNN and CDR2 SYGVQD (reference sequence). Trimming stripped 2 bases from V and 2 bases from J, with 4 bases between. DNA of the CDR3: TGCGCCAGCAGTGAGGCAGCTGGGGCCAACGTCCTGACTTTC. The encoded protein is CASSEAAGANVLTF.

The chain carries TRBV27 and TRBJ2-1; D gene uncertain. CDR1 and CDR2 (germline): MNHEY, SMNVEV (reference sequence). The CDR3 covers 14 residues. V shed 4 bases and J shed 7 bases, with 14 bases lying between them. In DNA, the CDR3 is TGTGCCAGCAGTTCCCGGGTGTTTGGAAATGAGCAGTTCTTC. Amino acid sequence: CASSSRVFGNEQFF.

This CDR3 is CASMRDGGGNQPQHF. CDR3 coding DNA: TGTGCCAGCATGAGAGACGGGGGGGGCAATCAGCCCCAGCATTTT. The chain employs TRBV5-5 and TRBJ1-5, with D possibly matching TRBD1 (5 bases). This CDR3 region has 15 residues. The V end lost 6 bases, the J end lost 2 bases, and 15 bases lay between the germline ends. Germline V gives CDR1 SGHKS, CDR2 YYEKEE (reference sequence).

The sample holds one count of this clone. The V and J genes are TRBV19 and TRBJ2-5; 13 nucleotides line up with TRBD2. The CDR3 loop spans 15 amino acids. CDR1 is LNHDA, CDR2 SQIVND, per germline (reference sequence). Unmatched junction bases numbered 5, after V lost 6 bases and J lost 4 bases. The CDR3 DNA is TGTGCCAGTAGCTTTAGGACTAGCGGGGGAGAGACCCAGTACTTC. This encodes CASSFRTSGGETQYF. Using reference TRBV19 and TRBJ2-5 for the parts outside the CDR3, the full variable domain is DGGITQSPKYLFRKEGQNVTLSCEQNLNHDAMYWYRQDPGQGLRLIYYSQIVNDFQKGDIAEGYSVSREKKESFPLTVTSAQKNPTAFYLCASSFRTSGGETQYFGPGTRLLVL.

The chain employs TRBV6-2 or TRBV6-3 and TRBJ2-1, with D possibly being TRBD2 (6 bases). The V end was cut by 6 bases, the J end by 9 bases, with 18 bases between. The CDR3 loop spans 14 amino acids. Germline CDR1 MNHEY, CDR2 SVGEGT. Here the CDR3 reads CASSRGIADGEQFF. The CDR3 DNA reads TGTGCCAGCAGCCGCGGGATCGCAGATGGTGAGCAGTTCTTC.

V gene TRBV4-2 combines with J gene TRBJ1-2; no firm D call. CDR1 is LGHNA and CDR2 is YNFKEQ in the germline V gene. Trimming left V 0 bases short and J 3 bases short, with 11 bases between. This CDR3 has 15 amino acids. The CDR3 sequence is CASSQERNVDYGYTF. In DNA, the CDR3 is TGTGCCAGCAGCCAAGAGCGTAACGTGGACTATGGCTACACCTTC.

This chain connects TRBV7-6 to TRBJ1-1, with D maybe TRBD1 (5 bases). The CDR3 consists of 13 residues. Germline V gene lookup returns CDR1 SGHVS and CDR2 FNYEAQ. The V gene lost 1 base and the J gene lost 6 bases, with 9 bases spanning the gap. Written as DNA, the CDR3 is TGTGCCAGCAGCTTAGGACAGCCGGCTGAAGCTTTCTTT. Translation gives CASSLGQPAEAFF. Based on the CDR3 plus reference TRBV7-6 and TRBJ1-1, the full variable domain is GAGVSQSPRYKVTKRGQDVALRCDPISGHVSLYWYRQALGQGPEFLTYFNYEAQQDKSGLPNDRFSAERPEGSISTLTIQRTEQRDSAMYRCASSLGQPAEAFFGQGTRLTVV.

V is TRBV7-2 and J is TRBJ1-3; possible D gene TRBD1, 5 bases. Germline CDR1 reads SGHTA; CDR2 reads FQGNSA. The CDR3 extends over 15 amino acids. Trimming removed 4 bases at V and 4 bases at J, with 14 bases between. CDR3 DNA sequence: TGTGCCAGCAGCTCTGTCGACAGTTTAGGAAACACCATATATTTT. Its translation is CASSSVDSLGNTIYF.

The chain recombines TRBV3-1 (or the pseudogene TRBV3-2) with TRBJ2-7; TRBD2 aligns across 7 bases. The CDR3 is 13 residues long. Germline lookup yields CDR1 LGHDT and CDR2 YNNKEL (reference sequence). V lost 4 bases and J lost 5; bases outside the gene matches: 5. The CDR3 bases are TGTGCCAGCAGCCCCTTGGGGGGGGACGAGCAGTACTTC. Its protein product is CASSPLGGDEQYF.

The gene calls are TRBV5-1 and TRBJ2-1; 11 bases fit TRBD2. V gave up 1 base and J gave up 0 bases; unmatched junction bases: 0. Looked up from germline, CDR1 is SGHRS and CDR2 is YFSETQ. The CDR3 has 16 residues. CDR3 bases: TGCGCCAGCAGCTTGACTAGCGGGGGCTCCTACAATGAGCAGTTCTTC. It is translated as CASSLTSGGSYNEQFF.

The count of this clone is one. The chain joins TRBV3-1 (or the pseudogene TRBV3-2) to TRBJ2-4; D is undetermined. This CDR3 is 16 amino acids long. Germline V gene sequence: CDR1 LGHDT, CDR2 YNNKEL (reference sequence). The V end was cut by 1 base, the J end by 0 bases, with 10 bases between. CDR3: CASSQAYNRAKNIQYF. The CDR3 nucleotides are TGTGCCAGCAGCCAAGCGTATAATAGAGCCAAAAACATTCAGTACTTC.

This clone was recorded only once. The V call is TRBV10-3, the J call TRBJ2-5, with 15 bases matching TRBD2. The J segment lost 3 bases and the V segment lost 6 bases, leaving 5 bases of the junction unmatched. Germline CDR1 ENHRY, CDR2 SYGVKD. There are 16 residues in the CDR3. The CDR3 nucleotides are TGTGCCATCAGAGCCGGGACTAGCGGGGGGAAAGAGACCCAGTACTTC. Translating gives CAIRAGTSGGKETQYF.

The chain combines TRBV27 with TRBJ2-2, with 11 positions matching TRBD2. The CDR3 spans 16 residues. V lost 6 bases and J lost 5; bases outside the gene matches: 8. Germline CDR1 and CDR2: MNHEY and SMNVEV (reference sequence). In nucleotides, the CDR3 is TGTGCCAGCAGATATACCGGGACTAGCGGAACCGGGGAGCTGTTTTTT. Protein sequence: CASRYTGTSGTGELFF.

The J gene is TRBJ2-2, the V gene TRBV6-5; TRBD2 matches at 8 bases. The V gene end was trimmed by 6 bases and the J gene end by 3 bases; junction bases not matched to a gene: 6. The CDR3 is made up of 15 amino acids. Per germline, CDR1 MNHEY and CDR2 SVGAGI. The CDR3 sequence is CASRYSGSDTGELFF. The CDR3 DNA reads TGTGCCAGCAGATACAGCGGGAGTGACACCGGGGAGCTGTTTTTT.

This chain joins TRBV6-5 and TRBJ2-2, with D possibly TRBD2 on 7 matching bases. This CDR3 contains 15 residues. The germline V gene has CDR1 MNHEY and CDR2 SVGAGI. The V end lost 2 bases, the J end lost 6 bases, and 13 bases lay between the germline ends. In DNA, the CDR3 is TGTGCCAGCAGTTACAGGGGGGGGCGTGCCGGGGAGCTGTTTTTT. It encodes CASSYRGGRAGELFF.

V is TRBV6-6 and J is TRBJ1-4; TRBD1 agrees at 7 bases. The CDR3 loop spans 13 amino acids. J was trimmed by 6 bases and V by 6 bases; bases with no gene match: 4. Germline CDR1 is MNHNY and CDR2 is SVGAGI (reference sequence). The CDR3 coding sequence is TGTGCCAGCAGCTCCAGGGGGGATGAAAAACTGTTTTTT. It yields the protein CASSSRGDEKLFF.

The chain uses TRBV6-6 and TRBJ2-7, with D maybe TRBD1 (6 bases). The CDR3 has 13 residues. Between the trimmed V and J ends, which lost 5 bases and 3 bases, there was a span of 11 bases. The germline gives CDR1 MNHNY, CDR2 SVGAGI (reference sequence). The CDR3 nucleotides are TGTGCCAGCAGTGAGTTGGGACACTACGAGCAGTACTTC. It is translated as CASSELGHYEQYF.

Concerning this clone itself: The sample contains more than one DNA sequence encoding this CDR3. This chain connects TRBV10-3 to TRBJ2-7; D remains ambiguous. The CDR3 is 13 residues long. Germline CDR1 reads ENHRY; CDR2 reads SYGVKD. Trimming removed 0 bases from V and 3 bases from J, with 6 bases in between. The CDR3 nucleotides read TGTGCCATCAGTGAGTCGCGGATCTACGAGCAGTACTTC. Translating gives CAISESRIYEQYF.

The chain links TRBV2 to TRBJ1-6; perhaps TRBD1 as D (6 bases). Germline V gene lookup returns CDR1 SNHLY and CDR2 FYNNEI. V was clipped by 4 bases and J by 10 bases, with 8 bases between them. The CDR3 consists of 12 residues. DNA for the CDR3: TGTGCCAGCAGTGCCCAGGGGTCACCCCTCCACTTT. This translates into CASSAQGSPLHF.

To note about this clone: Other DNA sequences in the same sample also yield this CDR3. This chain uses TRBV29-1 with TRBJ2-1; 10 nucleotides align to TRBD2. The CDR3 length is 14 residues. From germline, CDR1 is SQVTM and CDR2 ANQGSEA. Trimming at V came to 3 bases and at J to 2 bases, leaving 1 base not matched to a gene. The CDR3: CSVDTSGAYNEQFF. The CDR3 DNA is TGCAGCGTTGACACTAGCGGGGCCTACAATGAGCAGTTCTTC.

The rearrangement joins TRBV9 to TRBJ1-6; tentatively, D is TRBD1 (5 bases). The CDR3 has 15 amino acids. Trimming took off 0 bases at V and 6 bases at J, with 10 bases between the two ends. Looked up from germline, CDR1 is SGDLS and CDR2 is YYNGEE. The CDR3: CASSVGGAGNSPLHF. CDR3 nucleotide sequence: TGTGCCAGCAGCGTAGGCGGGGCTGGTAATTCACCCCTCCACTTT.

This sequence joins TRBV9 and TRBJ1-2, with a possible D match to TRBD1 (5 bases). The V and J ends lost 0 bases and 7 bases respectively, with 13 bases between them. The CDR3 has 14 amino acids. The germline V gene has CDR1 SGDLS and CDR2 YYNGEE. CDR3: CASSVAGGIIGYTF. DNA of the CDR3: TGTGCCAGCAGCGTAGCGGGGGGGATCATTGGCTACACCTTC. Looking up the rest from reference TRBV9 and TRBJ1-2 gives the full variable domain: DSGVTQTPKHLITATGQRVTLRCSPRSGDLSVYWYQQSLDQGLQFLIQYYNGEERAKGNILERFSAQQFPDLHSELNLSSLELGDSALYFCASSVAGGIIGYTFGSGTRLTVV.

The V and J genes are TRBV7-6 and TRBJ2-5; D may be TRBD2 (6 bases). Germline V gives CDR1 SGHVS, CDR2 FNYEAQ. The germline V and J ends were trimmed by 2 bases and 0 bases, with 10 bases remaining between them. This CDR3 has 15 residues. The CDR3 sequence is CASSLLAGYQETQYF. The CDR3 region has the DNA TGTGCCAGCAGCTTACTGGCGGGATACCAAGAGACCCAGTACTTC.